A selection of T cell receptor beta chains follows, all from one sample in a study of blood T cell repertoires in COVID-19. Sequencing used immunoSEQ multiplex PCR; TCRdb keeps in-frame clones, though not all of them. Among around 140,000 clones listed, 80% to 90% were seen once. Sequenced: peripheral blood. All receptors come from a man between 50 and 59 years old with active COVID-19. The CDR3 runs from the conserved cysteine through the conserved F or W. The D gene is left open where the match is weak. Not every row has a clone size; where given, it reads once, few, many or a size class.

TRBD1 | . | TRBJ1-2 | TRBV10-3 | TGTGCCATCAGTGATGCCGGGACAGCGACGTATGGCTACACCTTC | CAISDAGTATYGYTF
. | . | TRBJ2-1 | TRBV7-3 | TGTGCCAGCAGCCTCGGGACTGCCTACAATGAGCAGTTCTTC | CASSLGTAYNEQFF
TRBD2 | . | TRBJ2-3 | TRBV5-1 | TGCGCCAGCCAGCGGGGGGGCATGTCAGATACGCAGTATTTT | CASQRGGMSDTQYF
. | . | TRBJ2-1 | TRBV4-3 | TGCGCCAGCAGCCAGACAACGAGCTCCTACAATGAGCAGTTCTTC | CASSQTTSSYNEQFF
TRBD1 | few | TRBJ2-1 | TRBV27 | TGTGCCAGCAGTTCCCCTAGGGACAGGGGGAGGAATGAGCAGTTCTTC | CASSSPRDRGRNEQFF
TRBD2 | . | TRBJ2-3 | TRBV4-3 | TGCGCCAGCAGCCAAGGACTAGCCACAGATACGCAGTATTTT | CASSQGLATDTQYF
TRBD1 | . | TRBJ1-1 | TRBV5-6 | TGTGCCAGCAGCTCCCCGATCGGGACAGGGGGCAGGGGGAACACTGAAGCTTTCTTT | CASSSPIGTGGRGNTEAFF
TRBD1 | few | TRBJ1-6 | TRBV7-3 | TGTGCCAGCTCAGACCCCGACAGGGGACCTAATTCACCCCTCCACTTT | CASSDPDRGPNSPLHF
. | . | TRBJ2-5 | TRBV28 | TGTGCCAGCAGTTTAGGGGGGAGCGGCGGGGAGACCCAGTACTTC | CASSLGGSGGETQYF
. | . | TRBJ2-7 | TRBV12-3/TRBV12-4 | TGTGCCAGCAGTTTTACCCGGGTCTTGGAGCAGTACTTC | CASSFTRVLEQYF
TRBD1 | . | TRBJ2-7 | TRBV27 | TGTGCCAGCAGTTCGATCGGACAGGGGGCTGACGAGCAGTACTTC | CASSSIGQGADEQYF
. | . | TRBJ1-3 | TRBV30 | TGTGCCTGGAGTAGGACCCAGGGGCCCTTAAACACCATATATTTT | CAWSRTQGPLNTIYF
. | . | TRBJ2-6 | TRBV7-2 | TGTGCCAGCAGCCCTAGTGTACAGGCGGCCTTATCCGGGGCCAACGTCCTGACTTTC | CASSPSVQAALSGANVLTF
. | . | TRBJ1-2 | TRBV3-1/TRBV3-2 | TGTGCCAGCAGCCCGACAGGTTCTAACTATGGCTACACCTTC | CASSPTGSNYGYTF
TRBD2 | once | TRBJ2-4 | TRBV3-1/TRBV3-2 | TGTGCCAGCAGCACTAGCGGGGGAGCTCAGTACTTC | CASSTSGGAQYF
. | . | TRBJ1-4 | TRBV10-3 | TGTGCCATCAGTGAGTCGATCGCCCCCAGGGGAGAACTGTTTTTT | CAISESIAPRGELFF
. | . | TRBJ1-2 | TRBV5-1 | TGCGCCAGCAGCTTGACCCCAGGCCCCCGGGGATATGGCTACACCTTC | CASSLTPGPRGYGYTF
TRBD1 | . | TRBJ2-5 | TRBV5-1 | TGCGCCAGCACTTCAACAACAGGGGGCCAAGAGACCCAGTACTTC | CASTSTTGGQETQYF
. | . | TRBJ1-1 | TRBV6-1 | TGTGCCAGCAGTGAAGATGCAGGGGCCACTGAAGCTTTCTTT | CASSEDAGATEAFF
TRBD1 | . | TRBJ1-5 | TRBV30 | TGTGCCTGGAGTGCTGGACAGGGATATCAGCCCCAGCATTTT | CAWSAGQGYQPQHF
. | once | TRBJ2-3 | TRBV7-9 | TGTGCCAGCAGCTTATCAGGCCCCACAGATACGCAGTATTTT | CASSLSGPTDTQYF
. | . | TRBJ1-6 | TRBV6-2/TRBV6-3 | TGTGCCAGCAGCACAGGGAATTCACCCCTCCACTTT | CASSTGNSPLHF
. | . | TRBJ1-2 | TRBV21-1 | TGTGCCAGCAGCAAAACGACTGGTGGCTACACCTTC | CASSKTTGGYTF
TRBD1 | . | TRBJ1-2 | TRBV11-2 | TGTGCCAGCAGCTTAGCACAGGGGGCGGTTGGCTACACCTTC | CASSLAQGAVGYTF
. | . | TRBJ2-7 | TRBV3-1/TRBV3-2 | TGTGCCAGCAGCCAAGCTGGGACTTCCTACGAGCAGTACTTC | CASSQAGTSYEQYF
. | . | TRBJ2-2 | TRBV6-2/TRBV6-3 | TGTGCCAGCAGTTACGGAGTAAAGGGGGTCGGGGAGCTGTTTTTT | CASSYGVKGVGELFF
. | . | TRBJ2-5 | TRBV18 | TGTGCCAGCTCCCCCTCACCCGGGGTCCTTGGGACCCAGTACTTC | CASSPSPGVLGTQYF
TRBD2 | . | TRBJ2-1 | TRBV5-1 | TGCGCCAGCAGCTTGACGACTAGCGGAGCCTACAATGAGCAGTTCTTC | CASSLTTSGAYNEQFF
TRBD1 | . | TRBJ1-1 | TRBV2 | TGTGCCAGCGGATGGGACAGGAACACTGAAGCTTTCTTT | CASGWDRNTEAFF
TRBD2 | . | TRBJ2-5 | TRBV4-3 | TGCGCCAGCAGCCAAGGACTAGCTGGAGTGGAGACCCAGTACTTC | CASSQGLAGVETQYF
. | . | TRBJ2-3 | TRBV15 | TGTGCCACCAGCACAGAGGGGACTGGCACAGATACGCAGTATTTT | CATSTEGTGTDTQYF
. | . | TRBJ2-7 | TRBV19 | TGTGCCAGTAGTATAGCGGCAGGCCGTGTCGAGCAGTACTTC | CASSIAAGRVEQYF
. | . | TRBJ1-1 | TRBV18 | TGTGCCAGCTCCCCATCGATGGGAGTCGGGAACACTGAAGCTTTCTTT | CASSPSMGVGNTEAFF
TRBD2 | . | TRBJ2-1 | TRBV7-6 | TGTGCCAGCAGCCCTAGACTAGAGCGGGGGGGCCATGAGCAGTTCTTC | CASSPRLERGGHEQFF
. | . | TRBJ1-6 | TRBV7-8 | TGTGCCAGCAGCTTAGCGCGCAGGGAGGGATCACCCCTCCACTTT | CASSLARREGSPLHF
TRBD2 | . | TRBJ2-1 | TRBV5-4 | TGTGCCAGCAGCTTGGATTGGACTAGTGGCAATGAGCAGTTCTTC | CASSLDWTSGNEQFF
. | . | TRBJ1-4 | TRBV15 | TGTGCCACCAGGGTTGGACTGGGGACTAATGAAAAACTGTTTTTT | CATRVGLGTNEKLFF
. | . | TRBJ2-2 | TRBV12-3/TRBV12-4 | TGTGCCAGCAGTTTTCTGGGAGCCGGGGAGCTGTTTTTT | CASSFLGAGELFF
. | . | TRBJ1-5 | TRBV5-1 | TGCGCCAGCAGCCTGGACGGACTCGGCAATCAGCCCCAGCATTTT | CASSLDGLGNQPQHF
. | . | TRBJ2-7 | TRBV7-9 | TGTGCCAGCAGCCATGACAGTAGCTCCTACGAGCAGTACTTC | CASSHDSSSYEQYF
TRBD1 | . | TRBJ2-5 | TRBV5-1 | TGCGCCAGCAGTTCACGCCAGGGGGCTGAGACCCAGTACTTC | CASSSRQGAETQYF
. | once | TRBJ1-1 | TRBV5-1 | TGCGCCAGCAGCTTGGGGAACAGGGATACACGGAGAAGCACTGAAGCTTTCTTT | CASSLGNRDTRRSTEAFF